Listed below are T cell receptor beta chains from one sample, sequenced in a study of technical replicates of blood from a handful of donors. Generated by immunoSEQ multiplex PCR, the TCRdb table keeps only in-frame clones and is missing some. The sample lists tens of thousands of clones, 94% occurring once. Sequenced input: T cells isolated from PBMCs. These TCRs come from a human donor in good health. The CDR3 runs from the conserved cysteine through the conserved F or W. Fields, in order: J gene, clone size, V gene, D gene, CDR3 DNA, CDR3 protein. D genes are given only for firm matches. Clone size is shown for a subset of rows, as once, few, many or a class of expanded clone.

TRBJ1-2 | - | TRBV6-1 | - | TGTGCCAGCAGTGCCGCCAGGTCCGGTGGCTACACCTTC | CASSAARSGGYTF
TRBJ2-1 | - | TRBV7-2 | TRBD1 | TGTGCCAGCATGGGACAGGGGTCCTACAATGAGCAGTTCTTC | CASMGQGSYNEQFF
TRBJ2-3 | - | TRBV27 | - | TGTGCCAGCAGTCCTAACAGGGCTGAGCAGTATTTT | CASSPNRAEQYF
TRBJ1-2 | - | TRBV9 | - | TGTGCCAGCAGCCTAGGGGGGGAACCTAACTATGGCTACACCTTC | CASSLGGEPNYGYTF
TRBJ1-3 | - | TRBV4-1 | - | TGCGCCAGCAGCCTCAGGGGAACCGGAAACACCATATATTTT | CASSLRGTGNTIYF
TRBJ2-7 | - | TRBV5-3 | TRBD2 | TGTGCCAGAAGCTCCGAGACTAGCTGGGATCCTTACGAGCAGTACTTC | CARSSETSWDPYEQYF
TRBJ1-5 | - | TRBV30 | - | TGTGCCTGGAGTACGGGGAGGGATCAGCCCCAGCATTTT | CAWSTGRDQPQHF
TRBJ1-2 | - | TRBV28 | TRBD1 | TGTGCCAGCAGTTCGCTCAGGGGGTATGGCTACACCTTC | CASSSLRGYGYTF
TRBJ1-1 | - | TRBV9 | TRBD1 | TGTGCCAGCAGCGTGGATCCGGGACAGGCCCCCCAAGCTTTCTTT | CASSVDPGQAPQAFF
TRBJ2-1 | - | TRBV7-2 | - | TGTGCCAGCAGCCTCCTCAGGGCAAATGAGCAGTTCTTC | CASSLLRANEQFF
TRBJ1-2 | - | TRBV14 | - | TGTGCCAGCAGCCAAGTCGGAGCTACCCTCTATGGCTACACCTTC | CASSQVGATLYGYTF
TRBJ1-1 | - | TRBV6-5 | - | TGTGCCAGCAGTTACCTCCTCGACAGTAACACTGAAGCTTTCTTT | CASSYLLDSNTEAFF
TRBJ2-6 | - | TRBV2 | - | TGTGCCAGCGAAGCCCTGAGCTCTGGGGCCAACGTCCTGACTTTC | CASEALSSGANVLTF
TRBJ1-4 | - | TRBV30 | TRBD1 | TGTGCCTTGGAGGGACAGAGTAATGAAAAACTGTTTTTT | CALEGQSNEKLFF
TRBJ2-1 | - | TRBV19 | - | TGTGCCAGTAGTATTTGGGGGCTTGAGCAGTTCTTC | CASSIWGLEQFF
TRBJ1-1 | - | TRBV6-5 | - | TGTGCCAGCAGTTCCGGGGTTGAAGCTTTCTTT | CASSSGVEAFF
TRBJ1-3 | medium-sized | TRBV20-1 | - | TGCAGCGCGAAACGGGGAAACACCATATATTTT | CSAKRGNTIYF
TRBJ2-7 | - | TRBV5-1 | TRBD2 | TGCGCCAGCAGCTTTTGGCTAGCGGGAGGTCGCGAGCAGTACTTC | CASSFWLAGGREQYF
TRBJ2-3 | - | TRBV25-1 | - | TGTGCCAGCAGTGAATTCGGGCAGGGTAATTCGGATACGCAGTATTTT | CASSEFGQGNSDTQYF
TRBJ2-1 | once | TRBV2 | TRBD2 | TGTGCCAGCAGCCGAAGCGCTAGCGGGAGGAATGAGCAGTTCTTC | CASSRSASGRNEQFF
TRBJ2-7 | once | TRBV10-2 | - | TGCGCCAGCAGTCCAGGGGCTAGGTCCTACGAGCAGTACTTC | CASSPGARSYEQYF
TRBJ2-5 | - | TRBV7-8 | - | TGTGCCAGCAGCTTAGGCGTGGAGAGACAGGAGACCCAGTACTTC | CASSLGVERQETQYF
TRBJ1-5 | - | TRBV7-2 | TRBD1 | TGTGCCAGCAGCTTAGGGGTGCAGGGGGGACAGCCCCAGCATTTT | CASSLGVQGGQPQHF
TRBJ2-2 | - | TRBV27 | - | TGTGCCAGCAGTTTGGCTAGCAACACCGGGGAGCTGTTTTTT | CASSLASNTGELFF
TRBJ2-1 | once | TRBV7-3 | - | TGTGCCAGCAGCGCGACTAGAGTCAATGAGCAGTTCTTC | CASSATRVNEQFF
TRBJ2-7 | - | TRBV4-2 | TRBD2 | TGTGCCAGCAGCCAACAGCGGGAGGGCTACGAGCAGTACTTC | CASSQQREGYEQYF
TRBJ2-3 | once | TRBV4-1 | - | TGCGCCAGCAGCCAAGCGACAGGACTGAGCACAGATACGCAGTATTTT | CASSQATGLSTDTQYF
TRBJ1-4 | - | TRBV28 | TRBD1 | TGTGCCAGCAGTTTCGACAGGGAGTTGGAAAAACTGTTTTTT | CASSFDRELEKLFF
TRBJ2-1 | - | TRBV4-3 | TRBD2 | TGCGCCAGCAGCCCAATACTAGCGGGAGAGGTTGAGCAGTTCTTC | CASSPILAGEVEQFF
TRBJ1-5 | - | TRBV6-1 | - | TGTGCCAGCAGTGAAGGCGTGGAGGGGAACCAGCCCCAGCATTTT | CASSEGVEGNQPQHF
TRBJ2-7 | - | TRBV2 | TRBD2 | TGTGCCAGCGGAAAACTAGCGAACTCCTACGAGCAGTACTTC | CASGKLANSYEQYF
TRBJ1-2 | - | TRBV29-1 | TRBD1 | TGCAGCGTTGAAAAGGGGACAGCCGACTATGGCTACACCTTC | CSVEKGTADYGYTF
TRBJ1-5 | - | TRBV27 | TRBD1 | TGTGCCAGCAGACAGGGGGGGAACAATCAGCCCCAGCATTTT | CASRQGGNNQPQHF
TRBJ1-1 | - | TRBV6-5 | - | TGTGCCAGCGAAGGGGCTACTGAAGCTTTCTTT | CASEGATEAFF
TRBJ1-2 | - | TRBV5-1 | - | TGCGCCAGCAGCTTGACGGGTGAAATTGGAGGCTACACCTTC | CASSLTGEIGGYTF
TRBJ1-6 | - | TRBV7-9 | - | TGTGCCAGCAGCTTTGACGACATAGCCCTCCACTTT | CASSFDDIALHF
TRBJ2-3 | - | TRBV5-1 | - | TGCGCCAGCAGCTTGGCAGCGGGTTTCACAGATACGCAGTATTTT | CASSLAAGFTDTQYF
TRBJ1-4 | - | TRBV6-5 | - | TGTGCCAGCAGTTACAGTGGAGGTGAAAAACTGTTTTTT | CASSYSGGEKLFF
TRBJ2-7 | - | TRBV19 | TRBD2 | TGTGCCAGTAGCGAGGCCGAACGGGGGGGAGAGCCCTACGAGCAGTACTTC | CASSEAERGGEPYEQYF
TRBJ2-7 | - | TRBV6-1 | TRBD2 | TGTGCCAGCAGTGGTATAGCGGGTGTATTCGACGAGCAGTACTTC | CASSGIAGVFDEQYF
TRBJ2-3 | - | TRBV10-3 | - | TGTGCCATCAGTGAACTAGCTGGCACAGATACGCAGTATTTT | CAISELAGTDTQYF
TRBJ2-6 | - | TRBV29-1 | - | TGCAGCGTTGACGGGTCTGGGGCCAACGTCCTGACTTTC | CSVDGSGANVLTF
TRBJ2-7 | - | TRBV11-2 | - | TGTGCCAGCAGCTCGACAGATACCTACGAGCAGTACTTC | CASSSTDTYEQYF
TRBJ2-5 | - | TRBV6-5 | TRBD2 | TGTGCCAGCAGTACCCAACTAGCGGATGTTGAGACCCAGTACTTC | CASSTQLADVETQYF
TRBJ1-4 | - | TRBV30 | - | TGTGCCTGGAGTAGAGGGGGATCCACTAATGAAAAACTGTTTTTT | CAWSRGGSTNEKLFF